The 21 T cell receptor beta chains reported below all come from one sample, sequenced in a study of regulatory T cells in long-lasting Graves disease. Time point meaning: newly diagnosed GD, antithyroid drugs for less than 3 months. PBMC RNA was the source of the TCR library. Construction of TCR beta libraries relied on iRepertoire HTBI primers and on Arm-PCR targeting CDR3 regions. In TCRdb, the multiplex PCR reads were re-called with MiXCR into one record per CDR3 protein. The sample consists of about 370,000 distinct CDR3 sequences, about 14% of them appearing once. The sample consisted of peripheral blood mononuclear cells (PBMCs), taken at new diagnosis, from a patient treated with antithyroid drugs. Source of these receptors: a female donor with Graves disease.

The CDR3 bases are TGCTCGGGAGGCCCGGGTCCTGGAAACACCATATATTTT. This encodes CSGGPGPGNTIYF. V gene TRBV20-1 combines with J gene TRBJ1-3; D remains unclear. The CDR3 contains 13 residues. The germline V gene encodes CDR1 DFQATT and CDR2 SNEGSKA (reference sequence).

This clonotype was recorded many times. Here the CDR3 reads CASSRLAASTDTQYF. The CDR3 region has the DNA TGTGCCAGCAGCAGACTAGCGGCAAGCACAGATACGCAGTATTTT. V usage is TRBV2 and J usage is TRBJ2-3; 9 bases are shared with TRBD2. The CDR3 extends over 15 amino acids. CDR1 is SNHLY, CDR2 FYNNEI, per germline. The trim removed 6 bases at V and 0 bases at J, leaving 4 bases unmatched.

The chain is built from TRBV9 and TRBJ2-5; the match to TRBD2 covers 11 bases. The CDR3 length is 20 residues. Germline trimming cut 3 bases from V and 4 bases from J; bases unmatched to any gene: 20. Germline assignment: CDR1 SGDLS and CDR2 YYNGEE. The CDR3 loop is CASSGSETSGVLRVGETQYF. CDR3 DNA sequence: TGTGCCAGCAGCGGAAGTGAGACTAGCGGGGTTCTTCGGGTGGGAGAGACCCAGTACTTC.

The chain carries TRBV20-1 and TRBJ2-5; 9 positions match TRBD2. Germline V gene sequence: CDR1 DFQATT, CDR2 SNEGSKA (reference sequence). The CDR3 totals 18 residues. V shed 6 bases and J 2 bases; nucleotides not matched to a gene: 19. This chain's CDR3 is CSAATGTSFYGDQETQYF. CDR3 in DNA: TGCAGTGCCGCGACCGGGACTAGCTTTTATGGCGATCAAGAGACCCAGTACTTC.

This clonotype was recorded many times. The chain couples TRBV3-1 to TRBJ2-7; D perhaps matches TRBD2 (5 bases). V was clipped by 2 bases and J by 6 bases, with 14 bases between them. The CDR3 runs 14 residues. Per the germline V gene, CDR1 is LGHDT and CDR2 is YNNKEL (reference sequence). The CDR3 loop is CASSQNGLSAEQYF. CDR3 sequence (DNA): TGTGCCAGCAGCCAAAATGGACTTTCAGCCGAGCAGTACTTC.

This clonotype was counted ten times or more. This chain uses TRBV6-9 with TRBJ2-7; no clear D. The germline CDR1 and CDR2 sequences are MNHGY and SVAAGI. Deletions cut 3 bases from V and 5 bases from J, with 11 bases between. The CDR3 spans 13 residues. The CDR3 region has the DNA TGTGCCAGCAGTTACAGGCTAAGCCACGAGCAGTACTTC. Translated, it gives CASSYRLSHEQYF.

This clonotype was counted a few times. The junction does not match germline at one end; this may be a read error. The CDR3 spells CAGSPPGTGGLTEAFF. In DNA form, the CDR3 reads TGTGCCGGCAGCCCACCCGGGACAGGGGGCCTTACTGAAGCTTTCTTT. This chain links TRBV11-2 with TRBJ1-1, with 12 bases fitting TRBD1. Germline-derived CDR1 and CDR2 are SGHAT and FQNNGV. CDR3 length: 16 residues.

This clonotype was observed many times. The J gene is TRBJ1-1, the V gene TRBV20-1, with a weak D call TRBD1 (6 bases). The germline gives CDR1 DFQATT, CDR2 SNEGSKA (reference sequence). The length of the CDR3 is 14 residues. V was cut by 6 bases and J by 1 base, with 15 bases left in between. The DNA for the CDR3 is TGCAGTGCAAAGGAAGGGGGGAAGAACACTGAAGCTTTCTTT. Protein product: CSAKEGGKNTEAFF.

This clonotype was detected many times. V usage is TRBV11-2 and J usage is TRBJ1-3; D ambiguous. The V end was cut by 5 bases, the J end by 0 bases, with 8 bases between. The germline V gene encodes CDR1 SGHAT and CDR2 FQNNGV. The CDR3 has 14 residues. This chain's CDR3 is CASSATDSGNTIYF. CDR3 DNA sequence: TGTGCCAGCAGCGCGACGGACTCTGGAAACACCATATATTTT.

This clonotype was picked up many times. The J gene is TRBJ1-1, the V gene TRBV10-2; D perhaps matches TRBD1 (5 bases). The germline V gene has CDR1 WSHSY and CDR2 SAAADI. CDR3 length: 17 residues. Trimming shortened V by 0 bases and J by 5 bases, and 19 bases separated the two germline ends. CDR3 protein: CASSESKSGGVRTEAFF. The CDR3 region has the DNA TGCGCCAGCAGTGAGTCGAAGAGTGGAGGGGTCAGAACTGAAGCTTTCTTT.

The chain is built from TRBV7-9 and TRBJ2-1; D may be TRBD1 or TRBD2 (5 bases each). Germline lookup yields CDR1 SEHNR and CDR2 FQNEAQ (reference sequence). Trimming removed 3 bases from V and 8 bases from J, with 29 bases in between. The CDR3 contains 19 residues. The CDR3 nucleotides read TGTGCCAGCAGCTTGGTGCAACTTTTAGCCGGGGCCAAAAGGGATGAGCAGTTCTTC. As protein: CASSLVQLLAGAKRDEQFF.

Many counts were recorded for this clonotype. The V gene is TRBV27, the J gene TRBJ2-7, with D unclear. Trimming stripped 5 bases from V and 4 bases from J, with 9 bases between. The CDR3 runs to 12 residues. The V gene's germline CDR1 is MNHEY and CDR2 SMNVEV (reference sequence). The CDR3 region is CASSINGYEQYF. The CDR3, as DNA: TGTGCCAGCAGTATAAATGGTTACGAGCAGTACTTC.

This clonotype was seen more than once but under ten times. V usage is TRBV5-6 and J usage is TRBJ2-5, with no clear D. The CDR3 is 14 amino acids. CDR1 and CDR2 (germline): SGHDT, YYEEEE. V lost 3 bases, J lost 5 bases, and 14 bases lay in between. CDR3 in DNA: TGTGCCAGCAGCTATCTACGGGTAGGGGAGACCCAGTACTTC. As protein: CASSYLRVGETQYF.

The sample holds many counts of this clonotype. The CDR3 is CSVEPRSPEYYGYTF. The CDR3 DNA is TGCAGCGTTGAGCCACGGAGCCCGGAGTACTATGGCTACACCTTC. The chain carries TRBV29-1 and TRBJ1-2; the D is unclear. Germline V gene sequence: CDR1 SQVTM, CDR2 ANQGSEA. V dropped 3 bases and J dropped 3 bases, with 17 bases sitting between them. This CDR3 has 15 residues.

This clonotype was found a few times. The chain combines TRBV2 with TRBJ1-2; D is undetermined. Trimming took 4 bases from V and 0 from J, leaving 12 bases between them. The CDR3 length is 15 residues. The germline CDR1 and CDR2 sequences are SNHLY and FYNNEI. The chain's CDR3 is CASSVSEGANYGYTF. The CDR3 bases are TGTGCCAGCAGTGTGTCAGAGGGAGCTAACTATGGCTACACCTTC.

This clonotype was detected many times. V gene TRBV20-1 combines with J gene TRBJ1-4; TRBD1 matches at 7 bases. Germline CDR1 DFQATT, CDR2 SNEGSKA (reference sequence). The trim removed 6 bases at V and 2 bases at J, leaving 3 bases unmatched. The CDR3 sequence is 13 residues long. CDR3 sequence: CSAEGQTNEKLFF. The CDR3 bases are TGCAGTGCAGAGGGACAGACTAATGAAAAACTGTTTTTT.

This clonotype was observed at least ten times. V gene TRBV3-2 combines with J gene TRBJ1-2. TRBV3-2 is assigned pseudogene status. CDR3 length: 14 residues. This CDR3 is CASSPDRQDYGYTF. Here the CDR3 DNA reads TGTGCCAGCAGCCCCGACCGACAAGACTATGGCTACACCTTC.

This clonotype was seen ten or more times. The CDR3 spells CASSFKNQPQHF. CDR3 DNA sequence: TGTGCCAGCAGTTTCAAGAATCAGCCCCAGCATTTT. The rearrangement links TRBV12-3 or TRBV12-4 to TRBJ1-5; D not certain. V shed 3 bases and J shed 4 bases, with 4 bases lying between them. There are 12 residues in the CDR3.

J is TRBJ1-2 and V is TRBV18, with D maybe TRBD1 (5 bases). V lost 3 bases to trimming and J lost 1 base, with 12 bases between them. Germline CDR1 KGHSH, CDR2 LQKENI. The CDR3 is 15 amino acids. CDR3 bases: TGTGCCAGCTCACCCAGGGACGGCAATAACTATGGCTACACCTTC. Its protein is CASSPRDGNNYGYTF.

This clonotype was found many times. One junction end does not reproduce the germline sequence, and a read error may be involved. The genes are TRBV27 and TRBJ2-7; TRBD1 matches at 8 bases. The CDR3 extends over 14 amino acids. Germline CDR1 MNHEY, CDR2 SMNVEV (reference sequence). The CDR3 region is CASSQGTGGYEQYF. The CDR3 coding sequence is TGCGCCAGCAGCCAAGGGACAGGAGGTTACGAGCAGTACTTC.

With regard to this clonotype: This may stem from a read error, because a much larger clone lies one nucleotide away. CDR3 in DNA: TGTGCCAGCACCCAAGGAGCGGGGCTAGGGGACTATGGCTACACCTTC. Its translation: CASTQGAGLGDYGYTF. The V and J genes are TRBV7-9 and TRBJ1-2; D may be TRBD1 (5 bases). Per the germline V gene, CDR1 is SEHNR and CDR2 is FQNEAQ (reference sequence). The CDR3 is 16 residues long. Trimming shortened V by 7 bases and J by 3 bases, and 21 bases separated the two germline ends.